Shown below are 2 T cell receptor beta chains from a single sample sequenced in a study of blood T cell repertoires in COVID-19. Data came from immunoSEQ multiplex PCR; TCRdb stores just in-frame clones and leaves some out. The table shows roughly 250,000 clones, with over 80% occurring only once. The material sequenced was PBMCs or T cells enriched from blood (not recorded which). The receptors originated from a human donor in a cohort exposed to, infected with or recovered from COVID-19 (not recorded which). The donor label of this sample is uncertain.

This chain uses TRBV24-1 with TRBJ1-5; D perhaps matches TRBD1 (5 bases). Germline CDR1 is KGHDR and CDR2 is SFDVKD. Trimming pared 5 bases from V and 0 bases from J, leaving 19 bases between. This CDR3 is 18 amino acids long. CDR3 nucleotides: TGTGCCACCAGTGCCCTCGCGGGGGGTGTAAATAGCAATCAGCCCCAGCATTTT. This sequence encodes CATSALAGGVNSNQPQHF.

CDR3 bases: TGTGCCAGCAGCTTGGAGGGGGCCGAGCAGTACTTC. Its protein is CASSLEGAEQYF. The rearrangement uses TRBV11-3 and TRBJ2-7, with a weak D call TRBD1 (7 bases). Trimming stripped 3 bases from V and 6 bases from J, with 9 bases between. The CDR3 is 12 residues long. In germline, CDR1 is SGHNT, CDR2 YENEEA.